The source of this T cell receptor (beta chain) is a study of blood T cell repertoires in COVID-19. Looking at the study overall: The samples span acute and convalescent COVID-19 from the United States, Italy and Spain.

Authors' data handling: Using reference gene primer amplification, nucleated cell counts were estimated. Sequenced by immunoSEQ multiplex PCR; TCRdb stores in-frame clones only, minus some. V and J calls and clone size are copied from that table; D and trimming were computed from the DNA. The sample consists of under 300,000 clones, roughly 89% of them appearing once. The ends lost 5 bases at V and 5 bases at J; junction bases unmatched: 7. Germline CDR1 is SGHTA and CDR2 is FQGNSA. The CDR3 spans 16 residues. The sequenced material came from peripheral blood. The V call is TRBV7-2, the J call TRBJ2-5; 14 bases align to TRBD2. This receptor was identified in a woman aged 60-75 years with COVID-19, enrolled during active disease. CDR3 sequence: CASSQGLAGAGETQYF. The CDR3 nucleotides read TGTGCCAGCAGCCAGGGACTAGCGGGGGCCGGGGAGACCCAGTACTTC.